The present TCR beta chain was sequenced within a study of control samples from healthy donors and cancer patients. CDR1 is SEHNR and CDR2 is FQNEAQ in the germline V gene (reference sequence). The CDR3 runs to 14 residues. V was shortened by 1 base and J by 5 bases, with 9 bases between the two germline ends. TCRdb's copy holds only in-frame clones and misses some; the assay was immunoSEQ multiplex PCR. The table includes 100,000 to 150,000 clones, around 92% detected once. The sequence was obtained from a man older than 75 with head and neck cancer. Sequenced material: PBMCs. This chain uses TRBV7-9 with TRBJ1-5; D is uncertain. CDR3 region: CASSLDNSYQPQHF. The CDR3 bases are TGTGCCAGCAGCTTAGATAACAGTTATCAGCCCCAGCATTTT.